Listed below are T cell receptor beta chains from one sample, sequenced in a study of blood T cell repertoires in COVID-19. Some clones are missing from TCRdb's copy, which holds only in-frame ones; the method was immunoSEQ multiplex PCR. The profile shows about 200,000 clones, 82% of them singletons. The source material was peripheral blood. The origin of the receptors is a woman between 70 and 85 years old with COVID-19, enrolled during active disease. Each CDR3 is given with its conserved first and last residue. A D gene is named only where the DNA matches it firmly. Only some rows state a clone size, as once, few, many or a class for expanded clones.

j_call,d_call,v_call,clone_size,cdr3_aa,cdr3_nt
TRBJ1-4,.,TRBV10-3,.,CAISEGRLPNEKLFF,TGTGCCATCAGTGAGGGGAGGTTACCGAATGAAAAACTGTTTTTT
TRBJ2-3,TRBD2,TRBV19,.,CASSIGSGLTDTQYF,TGTGCCAGTAGTATCGGTAGCGGGCTCACAGATACGCAGTATTTT
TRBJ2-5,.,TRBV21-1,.,CASSKLQGGRETQYF,TGTGCCAGCAGCAAACTGCAGGGCGGTCGGGAGACCCAGTACTTC
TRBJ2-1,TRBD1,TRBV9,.,CASSVGSGGSGNSYNEQFF,TGTGCCAGCAGCGTAGGATCAGGGGGCTCGGGTAACTCCTACAATGAGCAGTTCTTC
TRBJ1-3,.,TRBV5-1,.,CASTRNSGEGNTIYF,TGCGCCAGCACTCGGAACAGCGGGGAGGGAAACACCATATATTTT
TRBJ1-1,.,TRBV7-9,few,CASSFDSKGEAFF,TGTGCCAGCAGCTTTGACTCCAAGGGGGAAGCTTTCTTT
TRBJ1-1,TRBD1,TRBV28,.,CASSLYRGGARNTEAFF,TGTGCCAGCAGTTTATATAGAGGGGGCGCGAGGAACACTGAAGCTTTCTTT
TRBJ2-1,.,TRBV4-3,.,CASSQTQTEYNEQFF,TGCGCCAGCAGCCAGACACAGACAGAATACAATGAGCAGTTCTTC
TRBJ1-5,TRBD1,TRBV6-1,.,CASSEEGTGVWSNQPQHF,TGTGCCAGCAGTGAAGAGGGGACAGGGGTTTGGAGCAATCAGCCCCAGCATTTT
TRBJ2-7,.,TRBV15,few,CATSSRGPYEQYF,TGTGCCACCAGCAGTCGCGGGCCGTACGAGCAGTACTTC
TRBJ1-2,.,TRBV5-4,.,CASSAGGGNYGYTF,TGTGCCAGCAGCGCCGGGGGGGGAAACTATGGCTACACCTTC
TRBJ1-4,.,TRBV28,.,CASSLPGRGTNEKLFF,TGTGCCAGCAGCCTACCTGGCAGGGGAACTAATGAAAAACTGTTTTTT
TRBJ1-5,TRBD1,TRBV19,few,CASSPTGALDQPQHF,TGTGCCAGTAGTCCAACAGGGGCTTTGGATCAGCCCCAGCATTTT
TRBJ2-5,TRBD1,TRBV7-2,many,CASSSTGGGETQYF,TGTGCCAGCAGCTCGACAGGGGGCGGAGAGACCCAGTACTTC
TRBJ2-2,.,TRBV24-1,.,CATSVSQGFTGELFF,TGTGCCACCAGTGTGAGTCAGGGATTCACCGGGGAGCTGTTTTTT